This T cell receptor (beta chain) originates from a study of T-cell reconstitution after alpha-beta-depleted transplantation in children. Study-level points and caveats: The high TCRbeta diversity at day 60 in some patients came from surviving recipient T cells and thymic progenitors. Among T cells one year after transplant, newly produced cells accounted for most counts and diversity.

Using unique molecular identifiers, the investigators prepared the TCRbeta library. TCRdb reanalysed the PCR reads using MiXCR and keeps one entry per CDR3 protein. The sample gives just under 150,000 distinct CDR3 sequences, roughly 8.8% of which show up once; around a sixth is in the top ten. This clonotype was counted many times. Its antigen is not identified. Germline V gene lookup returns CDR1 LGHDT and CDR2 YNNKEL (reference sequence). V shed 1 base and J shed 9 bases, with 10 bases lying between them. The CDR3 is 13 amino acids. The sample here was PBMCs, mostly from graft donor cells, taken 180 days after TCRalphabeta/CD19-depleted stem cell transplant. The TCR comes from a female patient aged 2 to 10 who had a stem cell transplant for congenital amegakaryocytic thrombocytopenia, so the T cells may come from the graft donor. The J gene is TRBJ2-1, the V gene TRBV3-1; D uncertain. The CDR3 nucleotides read TGTGCCAGCAGCCAAGGGGTCCCTACTGAGCAGTTCTTC. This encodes CASSQGVPTEQFF.